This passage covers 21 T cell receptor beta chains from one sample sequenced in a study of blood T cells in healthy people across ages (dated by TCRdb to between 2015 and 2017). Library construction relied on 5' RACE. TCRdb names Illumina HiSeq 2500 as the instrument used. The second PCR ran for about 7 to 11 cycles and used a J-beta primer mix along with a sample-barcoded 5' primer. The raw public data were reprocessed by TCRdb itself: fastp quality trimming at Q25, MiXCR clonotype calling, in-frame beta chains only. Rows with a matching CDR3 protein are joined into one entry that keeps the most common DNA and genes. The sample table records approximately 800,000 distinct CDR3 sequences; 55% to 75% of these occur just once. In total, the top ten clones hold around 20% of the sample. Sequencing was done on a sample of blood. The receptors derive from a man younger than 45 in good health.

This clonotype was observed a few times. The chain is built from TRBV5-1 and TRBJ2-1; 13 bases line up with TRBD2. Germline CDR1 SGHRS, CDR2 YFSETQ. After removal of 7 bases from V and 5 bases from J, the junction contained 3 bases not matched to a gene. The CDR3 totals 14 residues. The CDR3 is CASSGTSGNNEQFF. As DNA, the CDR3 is TGCGCCAGCTCGGGGACTAGCGGGAACAATGAGCAGTTCTTC.

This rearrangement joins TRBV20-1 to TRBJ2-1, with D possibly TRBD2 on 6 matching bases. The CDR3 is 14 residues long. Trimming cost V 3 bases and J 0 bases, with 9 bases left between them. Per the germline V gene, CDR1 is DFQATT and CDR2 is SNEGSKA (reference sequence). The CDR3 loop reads CSASRDSSYNEQFF. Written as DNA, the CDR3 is TGCAGTGCTAGCCGGGACTCCTCCTACAATGAGCAGTTCTTC.

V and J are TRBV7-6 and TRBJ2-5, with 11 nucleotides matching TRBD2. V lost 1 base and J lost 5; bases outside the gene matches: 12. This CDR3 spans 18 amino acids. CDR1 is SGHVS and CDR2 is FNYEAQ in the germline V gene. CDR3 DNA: TGTGCCAGCAGCTTAGAGGTAGCGGGAGGGTCTCGGGCGGAGACCCAGTACTTC. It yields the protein CASSLEVAGGSRAETQYF. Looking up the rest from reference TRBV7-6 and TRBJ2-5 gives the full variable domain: GAGVSQSPRYKVTKRGQDVALRCDPISGHVSLYWYRQALGQGPEFLTYFNYEAQQDKSGLPNDRFSAERPEGSISTLTIQRTEQRDSAMYRCASSLEVAGGSRAETQYFGPGTRLLVL.

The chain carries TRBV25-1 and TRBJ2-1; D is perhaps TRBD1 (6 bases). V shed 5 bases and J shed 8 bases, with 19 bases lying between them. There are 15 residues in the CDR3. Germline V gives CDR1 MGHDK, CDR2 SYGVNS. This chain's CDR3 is CASSSVLPSGDEQFF. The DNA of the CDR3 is TGTGCCAGCAGTTCTGTTCTTCCCTCAGGGGATGAGCAGTTCTTC.

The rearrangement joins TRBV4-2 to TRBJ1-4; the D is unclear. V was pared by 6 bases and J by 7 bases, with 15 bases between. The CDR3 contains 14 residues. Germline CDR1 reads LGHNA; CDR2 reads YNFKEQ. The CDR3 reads CASRAAGVGEKLFF. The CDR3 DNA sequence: TGTGCCAGCAGGGCTGCTGGGGTGGGTGAAAAACTGTTTTTT.

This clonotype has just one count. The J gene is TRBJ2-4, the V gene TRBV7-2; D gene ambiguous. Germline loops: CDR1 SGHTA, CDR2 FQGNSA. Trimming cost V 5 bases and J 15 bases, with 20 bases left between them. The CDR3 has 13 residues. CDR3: CASSAKASYERYF. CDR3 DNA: TGTGCCAGCAGCGCCAAGGCTTCCTACGAGCGGTACTTC.

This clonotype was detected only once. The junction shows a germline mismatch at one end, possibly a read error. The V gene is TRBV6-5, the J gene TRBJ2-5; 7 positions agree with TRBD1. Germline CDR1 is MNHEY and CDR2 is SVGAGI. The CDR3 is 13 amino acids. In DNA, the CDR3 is TGTGTCAGCAGGGGGTATGAGCGAGAGACCCAGTACTTC. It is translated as CVSRGYERETQYF.

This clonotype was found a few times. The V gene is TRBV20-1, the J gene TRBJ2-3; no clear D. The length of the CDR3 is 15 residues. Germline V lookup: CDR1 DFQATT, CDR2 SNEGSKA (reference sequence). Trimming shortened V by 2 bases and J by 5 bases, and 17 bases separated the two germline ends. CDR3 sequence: CSARSDGKGQDTQYF. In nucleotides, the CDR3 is TGCAGTGCTAGAAGTGATGGAAAAGGGCAAGATACGCAGTATTTT.

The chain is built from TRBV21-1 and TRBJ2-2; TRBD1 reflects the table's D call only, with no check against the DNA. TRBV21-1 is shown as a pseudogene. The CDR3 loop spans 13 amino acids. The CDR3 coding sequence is TGTGCCAGCAGCAAAAGTAGGGGCGGGGAGCTGTTTTTT. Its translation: CASSKSRGGELFF.

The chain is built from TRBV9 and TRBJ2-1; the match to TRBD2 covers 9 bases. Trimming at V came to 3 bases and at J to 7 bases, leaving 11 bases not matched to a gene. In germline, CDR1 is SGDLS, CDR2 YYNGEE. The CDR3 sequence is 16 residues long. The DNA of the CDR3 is TGTGCCAGCAGCGCGACAACTATAGCGGGAGTGAATGAGCAGTTCTTC. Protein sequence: CASSATTIAGVNEQFF.

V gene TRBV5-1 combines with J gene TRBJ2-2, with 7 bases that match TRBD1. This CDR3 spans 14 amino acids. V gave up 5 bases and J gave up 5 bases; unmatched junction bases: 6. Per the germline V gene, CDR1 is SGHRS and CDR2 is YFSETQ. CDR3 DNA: TGCGCCAGCAGATACAGACAGGGAACCGGGGAGCTGTTTTTT. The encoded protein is CASRYRQGTGELFF. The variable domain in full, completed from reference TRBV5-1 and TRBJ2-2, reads KAGVTQTPRYLIKTRGQQVTLSCSPISGHRSVSWYQQTPGQGLQFLFEYFSETQRNKGNFPGRFSGRQFSNSRSEMNVSTLELGDSALYLCASRYRQGTGELFFGEGSRLTVL.

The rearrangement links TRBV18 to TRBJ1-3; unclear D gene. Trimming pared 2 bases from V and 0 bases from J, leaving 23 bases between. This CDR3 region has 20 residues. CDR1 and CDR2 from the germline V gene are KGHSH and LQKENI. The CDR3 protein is CASSPSQQHLLISSGNTIYF. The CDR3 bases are TGTGCCAGCTCACCATCCCAGCAACACCTTTTAATCAGCTCTGGAAACACCATATATTTT.

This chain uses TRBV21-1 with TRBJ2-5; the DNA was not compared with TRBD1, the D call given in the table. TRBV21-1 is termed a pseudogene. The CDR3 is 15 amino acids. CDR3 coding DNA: TGTGCCAGCAGCCCGGACAGGGCAGGTATCGAGACCCAGTACTTC. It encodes CASSPDRAGIETQYF.

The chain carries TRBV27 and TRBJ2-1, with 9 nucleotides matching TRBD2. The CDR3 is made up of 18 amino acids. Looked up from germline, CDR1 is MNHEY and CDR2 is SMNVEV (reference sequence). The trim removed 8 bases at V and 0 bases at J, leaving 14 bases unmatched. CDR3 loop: CASFWLAGWVSSYNEQFF. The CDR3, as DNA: TGTGCCAGCTTTTGGCTAGCGGGATGGGTTAGCTCCTACAATGAGCAGTTCTTC.

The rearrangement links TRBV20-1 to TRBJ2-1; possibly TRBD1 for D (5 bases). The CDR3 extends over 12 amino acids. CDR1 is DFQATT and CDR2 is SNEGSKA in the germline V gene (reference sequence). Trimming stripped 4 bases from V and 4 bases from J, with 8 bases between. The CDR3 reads CSAIRQYNEQFF. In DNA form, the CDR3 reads TGCAGTGCTATTCGACAGTACAATGAGCAGTTCTTC.

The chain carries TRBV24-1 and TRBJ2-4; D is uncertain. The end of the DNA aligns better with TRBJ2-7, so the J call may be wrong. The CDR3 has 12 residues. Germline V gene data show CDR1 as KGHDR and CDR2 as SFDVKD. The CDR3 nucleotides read TGTGCCACCAGTGATACATGGGACGAGCAGTACTTC. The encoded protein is CATSDTWDEQYF.

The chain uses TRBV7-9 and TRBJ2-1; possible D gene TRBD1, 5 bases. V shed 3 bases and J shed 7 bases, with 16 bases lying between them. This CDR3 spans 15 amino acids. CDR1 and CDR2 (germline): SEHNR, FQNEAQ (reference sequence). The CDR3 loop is CASSFRQVGVNEQFF. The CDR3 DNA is TGTGCCAGCAGCTTCCGACAAGTAGGGGTTAATGAGCAGTTCTTC.

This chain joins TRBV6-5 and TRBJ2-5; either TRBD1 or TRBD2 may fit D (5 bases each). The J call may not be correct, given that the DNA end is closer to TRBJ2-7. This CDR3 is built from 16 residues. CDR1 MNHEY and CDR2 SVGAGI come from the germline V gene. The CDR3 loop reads CASSLESGTLLYEQYF. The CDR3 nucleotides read TGTGCCAGCAGTTTGGAATCCGGGACGCTTCTCTACGAGCAGTACTTC.

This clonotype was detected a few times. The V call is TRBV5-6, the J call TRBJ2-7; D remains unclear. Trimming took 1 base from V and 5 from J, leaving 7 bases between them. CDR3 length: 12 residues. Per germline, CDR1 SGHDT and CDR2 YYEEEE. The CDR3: CASSLLWHEQYF. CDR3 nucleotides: TGTGCCAGCAGCTTGCTTTGGCACGAGCAGTACTTC.

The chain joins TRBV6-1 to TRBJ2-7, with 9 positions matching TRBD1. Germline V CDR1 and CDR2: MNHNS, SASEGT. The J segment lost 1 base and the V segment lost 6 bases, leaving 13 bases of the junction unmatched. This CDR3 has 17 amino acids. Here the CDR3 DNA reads TGTGCCAGCAGCCCCGACGGGTGGGACAGGGAATCCTACGAGCAGTACTTC. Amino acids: CASSPDGWDRESYEQYF.

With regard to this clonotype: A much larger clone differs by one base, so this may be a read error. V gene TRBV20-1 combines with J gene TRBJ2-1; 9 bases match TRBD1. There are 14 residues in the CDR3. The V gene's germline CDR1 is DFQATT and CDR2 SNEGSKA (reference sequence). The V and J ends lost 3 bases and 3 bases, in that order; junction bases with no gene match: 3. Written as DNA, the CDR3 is TGCAGTGCTAGTTGGGACAGGGTCTACAATGAGCAGTTCTTC. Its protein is CSASWDRVYNEQFF.